This T cell receptor (beta chain) originates from a study of human T cells and chemical hapten exposure. CDR1 and CDR2 (germline): SQVTM, ANQGSEA. This CDR3 has 13 residues. With 7 bases clipped from V and 4 bases from J, the junction kept 5 bases outside the gene matches. TCRdb recomputed calls from the RACE reads with MiXCR, one row per CDR3 protein. This table has more than 300,000 distinct CDR3 sequences, approximately 5.1% appearing once. Time point described: pre-sensitization, week 0. The treatment denotes: therapeutic diphenylcyclopropenone sensitization with weekly scalp DPC. Researchers sampled blood before each patch test went on.

The V call is TRBV29-1, the J call TRBJ1-5; 9 nucleotides align to TRBD1. The sequences come from whole blood, collected in connection with sensitization to the hapten diphenylcyclopropenone (DPC). The source is a woman aged 50 to 60 with alopecia areata. Some clones in this sample may be carry-over from other donors' samples. The CDR3 DNA reads as TGCAGCGCTGGGGGGACAGGGAATCAGCCCCAGCATTTT. Translation gives CSAGGTGNQPQHF.